Following are 16 T cell receptor beta chains from one sample sequenced in a study of blood T cell repertoires in COVID-19. Libraries were prepared by immunoSEQ multiplex PCR; TCRdb keeps only in-frame clonotypes and omits some of them. This repertoire shows fewer than 250,000 clones, 83% found once; its top ten account for less than 7.5%. Sequenced material: peripheral blood. The receptors shown here come from a woman between 50 and 59 years old with acute or convalescent COVID-19.

This clone was observed a few times. This chain connects TRBV6-5 to TRBJ1-2; the match to TRBD1 covers 8 bases. CDR3 length: 13 residues. CDR1 and CDR2 from the germline V gene are MNHEY and SVGAGI. Germline trimming cut 6 bases from V and 4 bases from J; bases unmatched to any gene: 4. CDR3 residues: CASSPTGVYGYTF. In DNA form, the CDR3 reads TGTGCCAGCAGCCCGACAGGGGTCTATGGCTACACCTTC.

The chain uses TRBV5-6 and TRBJ1-4, with 7 bases lining up with TRBD1. Per the germline V gene, CDR1 is SGHDT and CDR2 is YYEEEE. The CDR3 has 19 amino acids. V lost 4 bases to trimming and J lost 2 bases; unmatched junction nucleotides: 17. CDR3 loop: CASSSTARNRGVTNEKLFF. The CDR3 nucleotides read TGTGCCAGCAGCAGCACCGCTCGGAACAGGGGTGTCACTAATGAAAAACTGTTTTTT.

The chain has TRBV5-4 and TRBJ2-5; 7 bases map to TRBD1. Germline lookup yields CDR1 SGHNT and CDR2 YYREEE (reference sequence). Unmatched junction bases numbered 5, after V lost 4 bases and J lost 2 bases. This CDR3 is 14 amino acids long. The CDR3, as DNA: TGTGCCAGCAGCCAGGGGGTTCTACAAGAGACCCAGTACTTC. This translates into CASSQGVLQETQYF.

CDR3: CASSLRKGGTNYGYTF. DNA for the CDR3: TGTGCCAGCAGCTTAAGGAAGGGAGGTACTAACTATGGCTACACCTTC. This chain connects TRBV7-9 to TRBJ1-2, with no clear D. The CDR3 has 16 amino acids. Trimming left V 2 bases short and J 0 bases short, with 13 bases between. Looked up from germline, CDR1 is SEHNR and CDR2 is FQNEAQ (reference sequence).

For this clone: The sample carries other DNA sequences with the same CDR3. The chain joins TRBV11-2 to TRBJ2-7, with TRBD1 identical over 9 bases. CDR1 and CDR2 (germline): SGHAT, FQNNGV. V shed 5 bases and J 3 bases; nucleotides not matched to a gene: 2. The CDR3 covers 13 residues. The CDR3 DNA sequence: TGTGCCAGCAGCCGGGACAGGGACTACGAGCAGTACTTC. Its translation: CASSRDRDYEQYF.

The chain is built from TRBV10-3 and TRBJ1-3; tentative D call: TRBD1 (5 bases). Germline V gene sequence: CDR1 ENHRY, CDR2 SYGVKD. The length of the CDR3 is 13 residues. V lost 7 bases, J lost 4 bases, and 11 bases lay in between. CDR3 sequence reads: CAIKGGDGNTIYF. The CDR3 region has the DNA TGTGCCATCAAGGGAGGGGACGGAAACACCATATATTTT.

This clone was detected only a few times. The CDR3 reads CASSYSSYGDYNSPLHF. The CDR3 region has the DNA TGCGCCAGCAGTTACTCATCCTACGGGGATTATAATTCACCCCTCCACTTT. The chain has TRBV5-1 and TRBJ1-6, with D unresolved. CDR1 and CDR2 (germline): SGHRS, YFSETQ. V lost 5 bases and J lost 4, with 19 bases in between. The CDR3 runs 17 residues.

This clone appeared a single time. J is TRBJ2-7 and V is TRBV19, with D maybe TRBD2 (5 bases). CDR3 length: 15 amino acids. Germline V gene data show CDR1 as LNHDA and CDR2 as SQIVND (reference sequence). Trimming took 4 bases from V and 0 from J, leaving 13 bases between them. The DNA for the CDR3 is TGTGCCAGTAGTACCCGACGGGGAAGCTCCTACGAGCAGTACTTC. Amino acids: CASSTRRGSSYEQYF.

The chain uses TRBV28 and TRBJ2-7; 7 nucleotides agree with TRBD1. CDR3 length equals 15 residues. Germline-derived CDR1 and CDR2 are MDHEN and SYDVKM. After removal of 3 bases from V and 4 bases from J, the junction contained 9 bases not matched to a gene. CDR3: CASSFRVRGSYEQYF. The CDR3 DNA reads as TGTGCCAGCAGTTTTAGGGTCAGGGGGTCGTACGAGCAGTACTTC.

The chain's CDR3 is CASSLERGTEQFF. DNA for the CDR3: TGTGCCAGCAGCTTAGAACGGGGGACGGAGCAGTTCTTC. The chain employs TRBV11-2 and TRBJ2-1; D possibly corresponds to TRBD2 (6 bases). This CDR3 has 13 amino acids. V lost 0 bases, J lost 10 bases, and 10 bases lay in between. Germline CDR1 is SGHAT and CDR2 is FQNNGV.

This rearrangement joins TRBV2 to TRBJ1-1, with 8 bases matching TRBD1. The CDR3 totals 14 residues. Germline CDR1 reads SNHLY; CDR2 reads FYNNEI. V lost 7 bases and J lost 3; bases outside the gene matches: 7. The CDR3 DNA follows: TGTGCCAGCACGGACAGGGAATTGCACACTGAAGCTTTCTTT. It yields the protein CASTDRELHTEAFF.

This clone showed up just once. The chain employs TRBV4-3 and TRBJ1-2; 7 positions match TRBD1. Trimming took 3 bases from V and 4 from J; bases not matched to a gene: 8. The CDR3 is made up of 15 amino acids. Germline assignment: CDR1 LGHNA and CDR2 YSLEER. The CDR3 is CASSHERRQGYGYTF. CDR3 DNA sequence: TGCGCCAGCAGCCATGAAAGGCGACAGGGCTATGGCTACACCTTC.

A few counts support this clone. The DNA of the CDR3 is TGTGCCAGTAGCCGGACAGGGCCCAATTCACCCCTCCACTTT. This sequence encodes CASSRTGPNSPLHF. The V call is TRBV19, the J call TRBJ1-6; 8 nucleotides align to TRBD1. Germline CDR1 reads LNHDA; CDR2 reads SQIVND (reference sequence). The V and J ends lost 6 bases and 7 bases, in that order; junction bases with no gene match: 5. The CDR3 totals 14 residues.

The chain has TRBV28 and TRBJ2-5; 9 bases align to TRBD1. CDR3 length equals 13 residues. In germline, CDR1 is MDHEN, CDR2 SYDVKM. V was clipped by 6 bases and J by 4 bases; unmatched bases: 3. CDR3 nucleotides: TGTGCCAGCAGGGGACAGGGTAGAGAGACCCAGTACTTC. This encodes CASRGQGRETQYF.

The chain is built from TRBV5-1 and TRBJ1-2, with D possibly being TRBD1 (6 bases). Germline V lookup: CDR1 SGHRS, CDR2 YFSETQ. The CDR3 has 13 residues. V was pared by 0 bases and J by 3 bases, with 6 bases between. The CDR3 loop reads CASSLGTDYGYTF. Written as DNA, the CDR3 is TGCGCCAGCAGCTTGGGGACAGACTATGGCTACACCTTC.

The genes are TRBV9 and TRBJ2-2, with D perhaps TRBD1 (5 bases). Deletions cut 0 bases from V and 3 bases from J, with 6 bases between. Germline V gene sequence: CDR1 SGDLS, CDR2 YYNGEE. The CDR3 has 14 residues. The CDR3 protein is CASSVVGDTGELFF. CDR3 bases: TGTGCCAGCAGCGTAGTAGGGGACACCGGGGAGCTGTTTTTT. Filled out from reference TRBV9 and TRBJ2-2, the complete variable domain reads DSGVTQTPKHLITATGQRVTLRCSPRSGDLSVYWYQQSLDQGLQFLIQYYNGEERAKGNILERFSAQQFPDLHSELNLSSLELGDSALYFCASSVVGDTGELFFGEGSRLTVL.